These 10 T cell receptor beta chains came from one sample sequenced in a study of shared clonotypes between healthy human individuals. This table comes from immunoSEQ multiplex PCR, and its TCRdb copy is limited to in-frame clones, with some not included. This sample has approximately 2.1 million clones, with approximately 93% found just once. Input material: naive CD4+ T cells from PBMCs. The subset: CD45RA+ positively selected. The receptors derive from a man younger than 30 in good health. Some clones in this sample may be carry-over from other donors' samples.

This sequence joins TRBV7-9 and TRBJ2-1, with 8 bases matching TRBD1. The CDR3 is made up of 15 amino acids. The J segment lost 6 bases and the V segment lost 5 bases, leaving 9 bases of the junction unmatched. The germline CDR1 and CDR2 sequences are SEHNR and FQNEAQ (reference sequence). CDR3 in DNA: TGTGCCAGCAGCCCCGGACAGGGTCTCGGCAATGAGCAGTTCTTC. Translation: CASSPGQGLGNEQFF.

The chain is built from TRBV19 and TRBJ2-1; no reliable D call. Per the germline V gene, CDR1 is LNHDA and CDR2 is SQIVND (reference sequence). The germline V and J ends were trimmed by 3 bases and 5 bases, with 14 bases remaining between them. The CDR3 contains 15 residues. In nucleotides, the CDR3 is TGTGCCAGTAGTATCGGAAGGGCCGGCAACAATGAGCAGTTCTTC. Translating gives CASSIGRAGNNEQFF.

CDR3 DNA sequence: TGTGCCAGCAGCCCAGGACAGATTTTCTACGAGCAGTACTTC. It translates to CASSPGQIFYEQYF. The chain joins TRBV9 to TRBJ2-7; D is possibly TRBD1 (6 bases). The CDR3 has 14 amino acids. Between the trimmed V and J ends, which lost 4 bases and 3 bases, there was a span of 14 bases. Germline CDR1 is SGDLS and CDR2 is YYNGEE.

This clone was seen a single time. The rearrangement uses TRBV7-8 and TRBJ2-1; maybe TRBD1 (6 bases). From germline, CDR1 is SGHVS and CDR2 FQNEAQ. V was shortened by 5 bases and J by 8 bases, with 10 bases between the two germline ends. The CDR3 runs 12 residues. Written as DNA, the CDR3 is TGTGCCAGCAGCAGATACAGGGATGAGCAGTTCTTC. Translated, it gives CASSRYRDEQFF.

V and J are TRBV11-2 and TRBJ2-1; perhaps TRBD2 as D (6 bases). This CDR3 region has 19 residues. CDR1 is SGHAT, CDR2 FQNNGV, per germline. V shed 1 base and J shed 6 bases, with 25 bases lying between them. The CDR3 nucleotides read TGTGCCAGCAGCTTAGGTAACCCGGGACTTCCTAATATTCTCAATGAGCAGTTCTTC. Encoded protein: CASSLGNPGLPNILNEQFF.

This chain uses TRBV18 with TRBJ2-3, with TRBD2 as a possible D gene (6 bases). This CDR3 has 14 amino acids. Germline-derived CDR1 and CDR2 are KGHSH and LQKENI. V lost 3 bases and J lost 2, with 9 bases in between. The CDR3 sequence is CASSPRDSTDTQYF. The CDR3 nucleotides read TGTGCCAGCTCACCTCGGGACTCCACAGATACGCAGTATTTT.

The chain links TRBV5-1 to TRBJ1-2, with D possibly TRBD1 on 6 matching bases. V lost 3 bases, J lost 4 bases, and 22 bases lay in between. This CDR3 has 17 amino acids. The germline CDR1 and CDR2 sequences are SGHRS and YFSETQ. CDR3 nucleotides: TGCGCCAGCAGCTGGACCTCGTCTACAGGGAGAACCTATGGCTACACCTTC. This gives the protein CASSWTSSTGRTYGYTF.

The CDR3 bases are TGTGCCAGCAGAGGGTGGCGGAACACTGAAGCTTTCTTT. As protein: CASRGWRNTEAFF. The chain links TRBV6-6 to TRBJ1-1; D gene unclear. Germline CDR1 is MNHNY and CDR2 is SVGAGI (reference sequence). V lost 6 bases and J 1 base, leaving 9 bases between the germline ends. CDR3 size: 13 residues.

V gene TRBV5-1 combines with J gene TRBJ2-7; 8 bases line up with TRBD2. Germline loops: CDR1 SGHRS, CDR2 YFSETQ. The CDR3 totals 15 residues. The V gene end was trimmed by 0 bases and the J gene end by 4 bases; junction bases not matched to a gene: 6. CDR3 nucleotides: TGCGCCAGCAGCTTGGTGGCTAGCGGGCAGTACGAGCAGTACTTC. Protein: CASSLVASGQYEQYF.

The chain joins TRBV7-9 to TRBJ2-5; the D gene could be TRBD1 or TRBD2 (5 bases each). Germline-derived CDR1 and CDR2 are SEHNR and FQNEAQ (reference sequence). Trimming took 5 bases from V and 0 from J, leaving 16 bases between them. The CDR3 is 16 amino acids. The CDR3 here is CASSRQGPAYQETQYF. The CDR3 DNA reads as TGTGCCAGCAGCCGTCAGGGACCTGCGTACCAAGAGACCCAGTACTTC.